The present T cell receptor (beta chain) was sequenced within a study of Ad26.COV2.S vaccination and SARS-CoV-2 variants. At the level of the study: The donor participated in the COV1001 trial, in its Ad26.COV2.S arm.

Whole-study results and caveats: Reported post-vaccination CD8+ and CD4+ T cell responses to spike showed substantial breadth.

Treatment in this sample: about 20 received Ad26.COV2.S at low or high dose, single or two shots; several received placebo; per-sample allocation not given. The study sampled participants on day 63 after the first vaccine or placebo injection. The data were produced by immunoSEQ multiplex PCR, yet TCRdb's version contains in-frame clones alone and is incomplete. The table shows hundreds of thousands of clones, with approximately 81% occurring only once. As to this clone: No antigen is known for it.

This CDR3 region has 14 residues. Trimming left V 4 bases short and J 1 base short, with 10 bases between. Germline V gene lookup returns CDR1 KGHSH and CDR2 LQKENI. V usage is TRBV18 and J usage is TRBJ2-5, with D possibly TRBD1 on 5 matching bases. The material sequenced was peripheral blood, taken in a trial of Ad26.COV2.S vaccine versus placebo. This TCR was recovered from a person aged 18 to 65 who received the Ad26.COV2.S COVID-19 vaccine or a placebo. The CDR3 loop reads CASSRRQPQETQYF. For the CDR3, the DNA is TGTGCCAGCTCACGACGACAGCCCCAAGAGACCCAGTACTTC.